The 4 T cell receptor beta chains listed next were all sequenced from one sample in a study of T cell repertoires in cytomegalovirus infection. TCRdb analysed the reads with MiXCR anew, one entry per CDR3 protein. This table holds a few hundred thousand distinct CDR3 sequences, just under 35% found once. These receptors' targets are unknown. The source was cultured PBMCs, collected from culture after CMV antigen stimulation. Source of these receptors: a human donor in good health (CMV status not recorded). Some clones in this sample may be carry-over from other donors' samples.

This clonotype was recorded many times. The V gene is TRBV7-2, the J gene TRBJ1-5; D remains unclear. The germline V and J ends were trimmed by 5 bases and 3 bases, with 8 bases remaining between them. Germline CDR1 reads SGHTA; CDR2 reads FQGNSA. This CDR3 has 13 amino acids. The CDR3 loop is CASSPTLNQPQHF. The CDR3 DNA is TGTGCCAGCAGCCCCACCCTCAATCAGCCCCAGCATTTT.

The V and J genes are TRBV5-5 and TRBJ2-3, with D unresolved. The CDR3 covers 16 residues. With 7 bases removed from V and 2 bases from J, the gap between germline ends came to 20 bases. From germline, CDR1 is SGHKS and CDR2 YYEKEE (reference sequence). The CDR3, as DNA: TGTGCCAGCTGGCGCCCGACGGCTTCCAACACAGATACGCAGTATTTT. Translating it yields CASWRPTASNTDTQYF.

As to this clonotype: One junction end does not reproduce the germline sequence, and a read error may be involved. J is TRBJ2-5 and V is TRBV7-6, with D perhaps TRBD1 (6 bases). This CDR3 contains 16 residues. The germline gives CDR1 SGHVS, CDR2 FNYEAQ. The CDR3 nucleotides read TGTGCTAGCAGCCCCGCGGTTGGGGGCTGGGAAGAGACCCAGTACTTC. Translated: CASSPAVGGWEETQYF.

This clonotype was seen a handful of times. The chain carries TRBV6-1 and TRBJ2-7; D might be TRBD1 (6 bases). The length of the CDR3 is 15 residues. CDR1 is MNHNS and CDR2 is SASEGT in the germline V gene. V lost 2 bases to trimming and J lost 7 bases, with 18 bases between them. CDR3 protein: CASSEPRGGSREQYF. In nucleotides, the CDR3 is TGTGCCAGCAGTGAACCCCGAGGGGGATCCCGGGAGCAGTACTTC.